The rows below give T cell receptor beta chains drawn from one sample of a study of CD8+ T cells in alopecia areata. The assay was immunoSEQ multiplex PCR, and TCRdb's table has in-frame clones only and misses some. The repertoire includes 150,000 to 200,000 clones, just under 60% of them detected once, and roughly 14% sits in the top ten. This material consisted of CD4+ T cells sorted from blood, taken at week 0. Receptors originate from a human donor with alopecia areata. CDR3s include the opening cysteine and the closing phenylalanine or tryptophan. Each record gives: D gene, CDR3 length, clone size, V gene, J gene, CDR3 DNA, CDR3 protein. D genes are given only for firm matches. The size entry is marked missing in some rows and otherwise reads once, few, many or a size class.

D gene: NA; CDR3 length: 14; clone size: NA; V gene: TRBV6-5; J gene: TRBJ1-4; CDR3 DNA: TGTGCCAGCAGTCAACAGGGTCGCCGTGAAAAACTGTTTTTT; CDR3 protein: CASSQQGRREKLFF
D gene: NA; CDR3 length: 11; clone size: NA; V gene: TRBV30; J gene: TRBJ1-3; CDR3 DNA: TGTGCCTGGCTCACCGGAAACACCATATATTTT; CDR3 protein: CAWLTGNTIYF
D gene: TRBD1; CDR3 length: 16; clone size: NA; V gene: TRBV14; J gene: TRBJ2-7; CDR3 DNA: TGTGCCAGCAGACCAAGTGCGGGACAGGGAGCTAGGGAGCAGTACTTC; CDR3 protein: CASRPSAGQGAREQYF
D gene: NA; CDR3 length: 12; clone size: few; V gene: TRBV29-1; J gene: TRBJ1-2; CDR3 DNA: TGCAGCGTTGAGGAGGATAACTATGGCTACACCTTC; CDR3 protein: CSVEEDNYGYTF
D gene: TRBD1; CDR3 length: 13; clone size: NA; V gene: TRBV7-8; J gene: TRBJ1-1; CDR3 DNA: TGTGCCAGCAGCTCACAACAGGGGAGGATGGCTTTCTTT; CDR3 protein: CASSSQQGRMAFF
D gene: NA; CDR3 length: 14; clone size: NA; V gene: TRBV7-9; J gene: TRBJ1-2; CDR3 DNA: TGTGCCAGCAGCCCAGTGGAGTCGTTCTATGGCTACACCTTC; CDR3 protein: CASSPVESFYGYTF
D gene: NA; CDR3 length: 14; clone size: few; V gene: TRBV29-1; J gene: TRBJ1-5; CDR3 DNA: TGCAGCGTTAGTCAGGGAATGGGCAATCAGCCCCAGCATTTT; CDR3 protein: CSVSQGMGNQPQHF
D gene: NA; CDR3 length: 15; clone size: NA; V gene: TRBV27; J gene: TRBJ2-7; CDR3 DNA: TGTGCCAGCAGTTTATTTGGCGGGCAGACCTACGAGCAGTACTTC; CDR3 protein: CASSLFGGQTYEQYF
D gene: TRBD1; CDR3 length: 14; clone size: few; V gene: TRBV29-1; J gene: TRBJ2-2; CDR3 DNA: TGCAGCGGTGGGACAGGGGGGAACACCGGGGAGCTGTTTTTT; CDR3 protein: CSGGTGGNTGELFF
D gene: TRBD1; CDR3 length: 13; clone size: NA; V gene: TRBV30; J gene: TRBJ1-2; CDR3 DNA: TGTGCCAGCATCCGGGACAGCGATTATGGCTACACCTTC; CDR3 protein: CASIRDSDYGYTF
D gene: NA; CDR3 length: 13; clone size: NA; V gene: TRBV29-1; J gene: TRBJ2-6; CDR3 DNA: TGCAGCGTTGTGTACTCTGGGGCCAACGTCCTGACTTTC; CDR3 protein: CSVVYSGANVLTF
D gene: NA; CDR3 length: 11; clone size: NA; V gene: TRBV29-1; J gene: TRBJ1-2; CDR3 DNA: TGCAGCGTCGAGATCAACTATGGCTACACCTTC; CDR3 protein: CSVEINYGYTF
D gene: NA; CDR3 length: 14; clone size: NA; V gene: TRBV5-6; J gene: TRBJ1-4; CDR3 DNA: TGTGCCAGTACACGACGGACTTTTAATGAAAAACTGTTTTTT; CDR3 protein: CASTRRTFNEKLFF
D gene: NA; CDR3 length: 12; clone size: NA; V gene: TRBV30; J gene: TRBJ1-2; CDR3 DNA: TGTGCCTGGAGTGGAGGTTCCTATGGCTACACCTTC; CDR3 protein: CAWSGGSYGYTF
D gene: TRBD2; CDR3 length: 14; clone size: NA; V gene: TRBV4-1; J gene: TRBJ2-2; CDR3 DNA: TGCGCCAGCAGCCAACTGCGGGGGACCGGGGAGCTGTTTTTT; CDR3 protein: CASSQLRGTGELFF
D gene: NA; CDR3 length: 14; clone size: NA; V gene: TRBV5-1; J gene: TRBJ1-2; CDR3 DNA: TGCGCCAGCAGCTTTGGTACGCCTGACTATGGCTACACCTTC; CDR3 protein: CASSFGTPDYGYTF
D gene: NA; CDR3 length: 13; clone size: once; V gene: TRBV7-3; J gene: TRBJ2-5; CDR3 DNA: TGTGCCAGCAGCTTACAATCCCAAGAGACCCAGTACTTC; CDR3 protein: CASSLQSQETQYF
D gene: NA; CDR3 length: 15; clone size: NA; V gene: TRBV10-3; J gene: TRBJ2-6; CDR3 DNA: TGTGCCATAAGGCCTCCAGGCTCTGGGGCCAACGTCCTGACTTTC; CDR3 protein: CAIRPPGSGANVLTF
D gene: TRBD2; CDR3 length: 16; clone size: NA; V gene: TRBV15; J gene: TRBJ2-3; CDR3 DNA: TGTGCCACCAGCAGAGGGGGTAGCGGGGGCACAGATACGCAGTATTTT; CDR3 protein: CATSRGGSGGTDTQYF
D gene: NA; CDR3 length: 13; clone size: few; V gene: TRBV10-3; J gene: TRBJ2-3; CDR3 DNA: TGTGCCACCAAGGGACCTGCGGGGGATACGCAGTATTTT; CDR3 protein: CATKGPAGDTQYF
D gene: TRBD1; CDR3 length: 15; clone size: NA; V gene: TRBV25-1; J gene: TRBJ2-7; CDR3 DNA: TGTGCCAGCAGTGAATCCGGGACAGGGTCATACGAGCAGTACTTC; CDR3 protein: CASSESGTGSYEQYF
D gene: NA; CDR3 length: 11; clone size: NA; V gene: TRBV11-2; J gene: TRBJ2-5; CDR3 DNA: TGTGCCAGCAGCTCCACGGAGACCCAGTACTTC; CDR3 protein: CASSSTETQYF
D gene: NA; CDR3 length: 15; clone size: once; V gene: TRBV18; J gene: TRBJ2-4; CDR3 DNA: TGTGCCAGCTCACCACCGATAGGGACCAAAAACATTCAGTACTTC; CDR3 protein: CASSPPIGTKNIQYF
D gene: TRBD2; CDR3 length: 13; clone size: NA; V gene: TRBV27; J gene: TRBJ2-1; CDR3 DNA: TGTGCCAGCAGGGCTAGCGGACACAATGAGCAGTTCTTC; CDR3 protein: CASRASGHNEQFF
D gene: NA; CDR3 length: 12; clone size: NA; V gene: TRBV5-6; J gene: TRBJ1-2; CDR3 DNA: TGTGCCAGCAGCTTTGGGTGGGAATCCTACACCTTC; CDR3 protein: CASSFGWESYTF
D gene: NA; CDR3 length: 14; clone size: NA; V gene: TRBV6-5; J gene: TRBJ1-2; CDR3 DNA: TGTGCCAGCAGTTACTCGATCAGGGCCTATGGCTACACCTTC; CDR3 protein: CASSYSIRAYGYTF
D gene: NA; CDR3 length: 14; clone size: NA; V gene: TRBV30; J gene: TRBJ1-1; CDR3 DNA: TGTGCCTGGAGTGTACAGGGTAGGAACACTGAAGCTTTCTTT; CDR3 protein: CAWSVQGRNTEAFF
D gene: TRBD1; CDR3 length: 16; clone size: NA; V gene: TRBV29-1; J gene: TRBJ2-6; CDR3 DNA: TGCAGCGCTCTCGGGCAGGGGGTGGCTGGGGCCAACGTCCTGACTTTC; CDR3 protein: CSALGQGVAGANVLTF
D gene: NA; CDR3 length: 16; clone size: NA; V gene: TRBV10-3; J gene: TRBJ2-1; CDR3 DNA: TGTGCCATCAGTGGACCCGAACGGTTGACCTACAATGAGCAGTTCTTC; CDR3 protein: CAISGPERLTYNEQFF
D gene: TRBD1; CDR3 length: 18; clone size: NA; V gene: TRBV5-1; J gene: TRBJ1-1; CDR3 DNA: TGCGCCAGCAGCACCCGGGACAGGGGCTTCGGTGTACGTTCTGAAGCTTTCTTT; CDR3 protein: CASSTRDRGFGVRSEAFF